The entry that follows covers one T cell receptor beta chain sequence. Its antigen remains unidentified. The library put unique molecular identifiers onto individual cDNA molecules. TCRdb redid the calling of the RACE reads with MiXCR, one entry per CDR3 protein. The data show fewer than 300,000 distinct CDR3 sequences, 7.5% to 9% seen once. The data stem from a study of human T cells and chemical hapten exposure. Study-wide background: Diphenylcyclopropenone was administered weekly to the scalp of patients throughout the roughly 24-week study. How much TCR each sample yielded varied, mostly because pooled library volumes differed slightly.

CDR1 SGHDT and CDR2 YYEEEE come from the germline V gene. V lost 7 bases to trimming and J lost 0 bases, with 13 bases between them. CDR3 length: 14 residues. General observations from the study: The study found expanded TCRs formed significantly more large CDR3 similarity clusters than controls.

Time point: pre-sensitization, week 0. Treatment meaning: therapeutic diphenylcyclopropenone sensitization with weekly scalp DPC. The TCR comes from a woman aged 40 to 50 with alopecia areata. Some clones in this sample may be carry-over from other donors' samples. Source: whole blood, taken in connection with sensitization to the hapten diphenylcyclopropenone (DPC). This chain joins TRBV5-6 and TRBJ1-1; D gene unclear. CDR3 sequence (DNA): TGTGCCAGCGGGTTCGGAAGACTGAACACTGAAGCTTTCTTT. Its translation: CASGFGRLNTEAFF.